A single sample is the source of the 5 T cell receptor beta chains below, sequenced in a study of STAT5B mutations in CD4+ large granular lymphocyte leukemia. The method was immunoSEQ multiplex PCR; TCRdb's version includes in-frame clones alone and lacks a portion of them. The table records tens of thousands of clones, just under 75% of them present only once. Sequencing used CD4+ T cells from blood buffy coats. The source of these receptors is a human donor in good health.

The chain combines TRBV5-6 with TRBJ2-2, with D hard to call. The CDR3 extends over 14 amino acids. Germline V gives CDR1 SGHDT, CDR2 YYEEEE. V was cut by 4 bases and J by 4 bases, with 11 bases left in between. DNA for the CDR3: TGTGCCAGCAGCCCCAGGTGGCCCACCGGGGAGCTGTTTTTT. Its protein is CASSPRWPTGELFF.

This CDR3 reads CASSPGSTGNTIYF. The CDR3 DNA follows: TGTGCCAGCTCACCGGGGAGTACTGGAAACACCATATATTTT. This sequence joins TRBV18 and TRBJ1-3; D is unresolved. Per germline, CDR1 KGHSH and CDR2 LQKENI. The CDR3 is 14 amino acids. V lost 3 bases, J lost 2 bases, and 8 bases lay in between.

This chain links TRBV7-2 with TRBJ2-7; the D is unclear. Germline CDR1 reads SGHTA; CDR2 reads FQGNSA. The CDR3 sequence is 13 residues long. V lost 6 bases and J lost 5, with 14 bases in between. The CDR3 DNA is TGTGCCAGCAGGCCGCACGAAAGGGACGAGCAGTACTTC. Translation gives CASRPHERDEQYF.

The chain links TRBV13 to TRBJ1-1; 9 bases agree with TRBD1. Trimming removed 4 bases from V and 4 bases from J; junction bases left unmatched: 4. Germline V gives CDR1 PRHDT, CDR2 FYEKMQ (reference sequence). CDR3 length: 14 residues. The CDR3 bases are TGTGCCAGCAGCTACAGGGGGCGCGGCACTGAAGCTTTCTTT. Protein: CASSYRGRGTEAFF. The full variable domain, with the rest looked up from reference TRBV13 and TRBJ1-1, is AAGVIQSPRHLIKEKRETATLKCYPIPRHDTVYWYQQGPGQDPQFLISFYEKMQSDKGSIPDRFSAQQFSDYHSELNMSSLELGDSALYFCASSYRGRGTEAFFGQGTRLTVV.

There are a few counts of this clone. The chain is built from TRBV9 and TRBJ2-6; D is perhaps TRBD1 or TRBD2 (5 bases each). CDR3 length equals 14 residues. Trimming shortened V by 6 bases and J by 3 bases, and 10 bases separated the two germline ends. Germline assignment: CDR1 SGDLS and CDR2 YYNGEE. The CDR3 region is CASMRGGGANVLTF. The CDR3 nucleotides read TGTGCCAGCATGAGGGGTGGTGGGGCCAACGTCCTGACTTTC.